This T cell receptor (beta chain) appears in the sequencing data of a study of shared clonotypes between healthy human individuals. Concerning this clone itself: What it binds is unknown.

CDR1 is MDHEN, CDR2 SYDVKM, per germline. Between the trimmed V and J ends, which lost 4 bases and 7 bases, there was a span of 7 bases. The CDR3 contains 12 residues. Study-level points and caveats: With few donors, the genetic and exposure-history diversity represented was limited.

Both subsets, CD45RA+ naive and CD45RA-negative memory, were split from the CD4+ cells. Methods used by the authors: Junction-only immunoSEQ data arrived without quality scores, meaning filtering differed. Method: immunoSEQ multiplex PCR; TCRdb's copy keeps in-frame clones and lacks some. V and J calls and clone size are given by that table; D and trimming were obtained from the DNA. The top ten hold approximately 0.4% of the sample, which has a few million clones, 90% to 95% seen once. The gene calls are TRBV28 and TRBJ2-2; no reliable D call. The source is a young man in good health. Some clones in this sample may be carry-over from other donors' samples. The sequenced sample was naive CD4+ T cells from PBMCs. Subset noted: CD45RA+ positively selected. This chain's CDR3 is CASSSMGGELFF. CDR3 sequence (DNA): TGTGCCAGCAGTTCGATGGGCGGGGAGCTGTTTTTT.